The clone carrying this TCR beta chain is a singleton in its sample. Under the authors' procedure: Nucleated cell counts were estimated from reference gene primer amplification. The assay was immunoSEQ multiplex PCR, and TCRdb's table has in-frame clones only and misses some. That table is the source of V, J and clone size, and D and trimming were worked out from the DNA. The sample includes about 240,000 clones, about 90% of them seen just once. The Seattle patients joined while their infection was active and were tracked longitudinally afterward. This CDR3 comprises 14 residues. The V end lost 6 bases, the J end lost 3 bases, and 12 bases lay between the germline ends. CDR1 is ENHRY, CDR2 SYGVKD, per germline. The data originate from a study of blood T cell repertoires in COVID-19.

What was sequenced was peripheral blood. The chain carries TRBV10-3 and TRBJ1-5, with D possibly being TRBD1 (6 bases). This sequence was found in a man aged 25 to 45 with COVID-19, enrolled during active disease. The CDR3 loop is CAIRSPGDNQPQHF. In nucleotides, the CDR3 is TGTGCCATCAGAAGCCCAGGGGACAATCAGCCCCAGCATTTT.